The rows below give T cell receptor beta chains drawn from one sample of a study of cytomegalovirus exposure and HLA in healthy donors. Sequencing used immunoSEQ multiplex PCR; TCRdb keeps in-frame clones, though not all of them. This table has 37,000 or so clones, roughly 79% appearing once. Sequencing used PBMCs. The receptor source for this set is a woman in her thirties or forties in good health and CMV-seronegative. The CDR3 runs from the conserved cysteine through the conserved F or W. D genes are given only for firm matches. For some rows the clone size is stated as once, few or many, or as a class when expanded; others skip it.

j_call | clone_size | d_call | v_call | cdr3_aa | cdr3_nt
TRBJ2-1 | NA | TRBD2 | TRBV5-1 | CASSGAGRYNEQFF | TGCGCCAGCAGCGGAGCGGGGCGATACAATGAGCAGTTCTTC
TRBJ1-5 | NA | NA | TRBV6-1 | CASREGSQPQHF | TGTGCCAGCAGGGAGGGTAGTCAGCCCCAGCATTTT
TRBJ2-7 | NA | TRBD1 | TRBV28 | CASSSRGQGAFSYEQYF | TGTGCCAGCAGTTCTCGGGGACAGGGCGCCTTCTCCTACGAGCAGTACTTC
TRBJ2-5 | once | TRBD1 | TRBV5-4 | CASSLTGDQETQYF | TGTGCCAGCAGCTTGACAGGGGACCAAGAGACCCAGTACTTC
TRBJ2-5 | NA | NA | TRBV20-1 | CSARERETQYF | TGCAGTGCTAGAGAGAGGGAGACCCAGTACTTC
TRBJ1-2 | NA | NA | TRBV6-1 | CASSDRAGQNYGYTF | TGTGCCAGCAGTGACAGGGCAGGACAAAACTATGGCTACACCTTC
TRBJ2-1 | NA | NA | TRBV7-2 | CASSLEAGAYNEQFF | TGTGCCAGCAGCTTAGAGGCGGGGGCTTACAATGAGCAGTTCTTC
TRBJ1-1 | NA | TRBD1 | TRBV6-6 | CASRSGQNMNTEAFF | TGTGCCAGCAGGTCGGGACAGAACATGAACACTGAAGCTTTCTTT
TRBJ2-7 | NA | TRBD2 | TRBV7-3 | CASSLGGWSYEQYF | TGTGCCAGCAGCTTGGGGGGGTGGTCCTACGAGCAGTACTTC
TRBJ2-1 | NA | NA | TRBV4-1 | CASSQGSGAGAYNEQFF | TGCGCCAGCAGCCAAGGTTCGGGGGCGGGGGCTTACAATGAGCAGTTCTTC
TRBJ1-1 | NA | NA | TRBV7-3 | CASSLYRNTEAFF | TGTGCCAGCAGCTTATACAGGAACACTGAAGCTTTCTTT
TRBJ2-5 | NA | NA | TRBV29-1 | CSVEGGPGETQYF | TGCAGCGTTGAGGGGGGGCCGGGTGAGACCCAGTACTTC
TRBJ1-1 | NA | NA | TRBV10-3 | CAIALYGWTEAFF | TGTGCCATCGCACTCTACGGTTGGACTGAAGCTTTCTTT
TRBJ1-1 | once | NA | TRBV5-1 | CASSLDMNTEAFF | TGCGCCAGCAGCTTGGACATGAACACTGAAGCTTTCTTT
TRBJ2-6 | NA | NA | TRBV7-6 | CASSPQGFGANVLTF | TGTGCCAGCAGCCCTCAGGGCTTCGGGGCCAACGTCCTGACTTTC